This passage covers 22 T cell receptor beta chains from one sample sequenced in a study of blood T cell repertoires in COVID-19. Assay used: immunoSEQ multiplex PCR; TCRdb lists only in-frame clones, some missing. The sample shows hundreds of thousands of clones, 90% of them seen only once. Sequencing was performed on peripheral blood. Receptors were obtained from a woman aged 18-29 years with acute or convalescent COVID-19.

The sample holds a few counts of this clone. DNA for the CDR3: TGCGCCAGCAGCCCCCTGGGTAGCGGGGGGAGGAACACCGGGGAGCTGTTTTTT. Protein sequence: CASSPLGSGGRNTGELFF. This chain connects TRBV5-1 to TRBJ2-2; TRBD2 aligns across 10 bases. The CDR3 runs 18 residues. V lost 4 bases, J lost 1 base, and 10 bases stayed unmatched. The germline CDR1 and CDR2 sequences are SGHRS and YFSETQ.

The chain joins TRBV4-3 to TRBJ1-5, with TRBD1 matching 9 bases. Germline values: CDR1 LGHNA, CDR2 YSLEER. The CDR3 has 16 amino acids. V gave up 0 bases and J gave up 7 bases; unmatched junction bases: 7. The CDR3 DNA reads as TGCGCCAGCAGCCAAGATCTACAGGGGGCACGACAGCCCCAGCATTTT. This codes for CASSQDLQGARQPQHF.

V usage is TRBV4-1 and J usage is TRBJ1-2; 8 nucleotides align to TRBD1. The trim removed 3 bases at V and 6 bases at J, leaving 6 bases unmatched. The CDR3 has 14 amino acids. The germline gives CDR1 MGHRA, CDR2 YSYEKL. The CDR3 bases are TGCGCCAGCAGCCAGGCCGGACAGGGCCATGGCTACACCTTC. Its translation is CASSQAGQGHGYTF.

This chain joins TRBV19 and TRBJ1-1, with a tentative D call TRBD1 (5 bases). V was cut by 3 bases and J by 6 bases, with 8 bases left in between. The length of the CDR3 is 12 residues. CDR1 and CDR2 (germline): LNHDA, SQIVND (reference sequence). This CDR3 reads CASSMGGSEAFF. CDR3 in DNA: TGTGCCAGTAGTATGGGGGGTTCTGAAGCTTTCTTT.

The chain combines TRBV6-1 with TRBJ1-3; 7 bases are shared with TRBD1. Germline CDR1 and CDR2: MNHNS and SASEGT. V was pared by 0 bases and J by 0 bases, with 17 bases of the junction left unmatched. The CDR3 runs 21 residues. The CDR3, as DNA: TGTGCCAGCAGTGAAGCGTCCCGACAGGGAGATTATATGATCTCTGGAAACACCATATATTTT. Residues: CASSEASRQGDYMISGNTIYF.

This chain connects TRBV7-9 to TRBJ2-3, with D maybe TRBD2 (5 bases). Trimming left V 3 bases short and J 1 base short, with 11 bases between. This CDR3 is 15 amino acids long. Looked up from germline, CDR1 is SEHNR and CDR2 is FQNEAQ (reference sequence). Written as DNA, the CDR3 is TGTGCCAGCAGCTTGAGGGATTCCCGCACAGATACGCAGTATTTT. Translation gives CASSLRDSRTDTQYF.

The chain employs TRBV25-1 and TRBJ2-3, with D unclear. The CDR3 is 13 amino acids. V was cut by 6 bases and J by 0 bases, with 7 bases left in between. Looked up from germline, CDR1 is MGHDK and CDR2 is SYGVNS. CDR3 nucleotide sequence: TGTGCCAGCAGCCTACTTAGCACAGATACGCAGTATTTT. It encodes CASSLLSTDTQYF.

The chain uses TRBV7-2 and TRBJ2-3, with D possibly TRBD2 on 5 matching bases. Germline-derived CDR1 and CDR2 are SGHTA and FQGNSA. V was trimmed by 1 base and J by 6 bases, leaving 11 bases between them. This CDR3 region has 14 residues. CDR3 residues: CASSLEVGEDTQYF. The DNA for the CDR3 is TGTGCCAGCAGCTTAGAGGTCGGGGAGGATACGCAGTATTTT.

The rearrangement joins TRBV27 to TRBJ2-7, with 7 bases that match TRBD1. The germline V gene encodes CDR1 MNHEY and CDR2 SMNVEV (reference sequence). The CDR3 covers 16 residues. The V and J ends lost 8 bases and 0 bases, in that order; junction bases with no gene match: 13. In DNA form, the CDR3 reads TGTGCCAGCTGGATATCCGGGACAGTCCCCTCCTACGAGCAGTACTTC. It codes for CASWISGTVPSYEQYF.

V usage is TRBV27 and J usage is TRBJ2-3; D is perhaps TRBD1 (6 bases). Germline V gene data show CDR1 as MNHEY and CDR2 as SMNVEV (reference sequence). Between the trimmed V and J ends, which lost 4 bases and 9 bases, there was a span of 20 bases. The CDR3 has 15 residues. CDR3 region: CASSSQLGGPLTQYF. The CDR3 region has the DNA TGTGCCAGCAGTTCACAACTAGGGGGACCGTTGACGCAGTATTTT.

This chain joins TRBV3-1 (or the pseudogene TRBV3-2) and TRBJ1-5; D call uncertain. CDR1 and CDR2 from the germline V gene are LGHDT and YNNKEL (reference sequence). The CDR3 is made up of 15 amino acids. Trimming shortened V by 0 bases and J by 0 bases, and 6 bases separated the two germline ends. CDR3 protein: CASSQDPNSNQPQHF. The CDR3 DNA reads as TGTGCCAGCAGCCAAGACCCTAATAGCAATCAGCCCCAGCATTTT.

The genes are TRBV6-2 or TRBV6-3 and TRBJ2-6; D call uncertain. Germline CDR1 MNHEY, CDR2 SVGEGT. CDR3 length equals 15 residues. Trimming took off 6 bases at V and 2 bases at J, with 11 bases between the two ends. The CDR3 loop is CASSFLPAGANVLTF. CDR3 coding DNA: TGTGCCAGCAGCTTTCTTCCGGCTGGGGCCAACGTCCTGACTTTC.

The rearrangement joins TRBV7-8 to TRBJ1-2; D perhaps matches TRBD1 (6 bases). Germline CDR1 and CDR2: SGHVS and FQNEAQ. The CDR3 totals 14 residues. Trimming left V 5 bases short and J 8 bases short, with 18 bases between. This chain's CDR3 is CASSRAGTPSGYTF. The CDR3, as DNA: TGTGCCAGCAGCCGAGCCGGGACACCCTCCGGCTACACCTTC.

This chain connects TRBV19 to TRBJ1-2; D gene unclear. V lost 3 bases and J lost 4, with 12 bases in between. The V gene's germline CDR1 is LNHDA and CDR2 SQIVND (reference sequence). CDR3 length: 14 amino acids. The CDR3: CASSIGGVGYGYTF. The DNA of the CDR3 is TGTGCCAGTAGTATTGGCGGGGTAGGCTATGGCTACACCTTC.

The J gene is TRBJ1-2, the V gene TRBV30, with D unclear. Per germline, CDR1 GTSNPN and CDR2 SVGIG (reference sequence). The CDR3 is 11 amino acids. V lost 2 bases and J 8 bases, leaving 9 bases between the germline ends. The chain's CDR3 is CAWSWREGYTF. In nucleotides, the CDR3 is TGTGCCTGGAGTTGGAGGGAAGGCTACACCTTC.

The chain recombines TRBV7-9 with TRBJ1-5; D remains ambiguous. CDR3 length equals 13 residues. The V and J ends lost 7 bases and 1 base respectively, with 8 bases between them. Germline values: CDR1 SEHNR, CDR2 FQNEAQ (reference sequence). The CDR3 region has the DNA TGTGCCAGCAACGCAGGAAGCAATCAGCCCCAGCATTTT. As protein: CASNAGSNQPQHF. The full variable domain, its missing parts supplied by reference TRBV7-9 and TRBJ1-5, is DTGVSQNPRHKITKRGQNVTFRCDPISEHNRLYWYRQTLGQGPEFLTYFQNEAQLEKSRLLSDRFSAERPKGSFSTLEIQRTEQGDSAMYLCASNAGSNQPQHFGDGTRLSIL.

The chain has TRBV19 and TRBJ2-4; D possibly corresponds to TRBD1 (6 bases). The V gene's germline CDR1 is LNHDA and CDR2 SQIVND (reference sequence). V lost 5 bases and J lost 5, with 16 bases in between. The CDR3 runs to 15 residues. Here the CDR3 reads CASSPQGGAENIQYF. For the CDR3, the DNA is TGTGCCAGTAGTCCACAGGGTGGGGCGGAAAACATTCAGTACTTC. Full variable domain (rest looked up from reference TRBV19 and TRBJ2-4): DGGITQSPKYLFRKEGQNVTLSCEQNLNHDAMYWYRQDPGQGLRLIYYSQIVNDFQKGDIAEGYSVSREKKESFPLTVTSAQKNPTAFYLCASSPQGGAENIQYFGAGTRLSVL.

This clone came up once. The chain uses TRBV2 and TRBJ2-7; D not certain. The CDR3 is 13 amino acids. Germline V gene sequence: CDR1 SNHLY, CDR2 FYNNEI. Deletions cut 8 bases from V and 3 bases from J, with 14 bases between. In DNA, the CDR3 is TGTGCCAGCCTAATAGTGAAAGACTACGAGCAGTACTTC. Translated, it gives CASLIVKDYEQYF.

J is TRBJ2-7 and V is TRBV4-1; 9 nucleotides line up with TRBD2. Germline values: CDR1 MGHRA, CDR2 YSYEKL. J was trimmed by 2 bases and V by 3 bases; bases with no gene match: 8. The CDR3 length is 16 residues. CDR3 in amino acids: CASSHGASGDPYEQYF. The CDR3 DNA is TGCGCCAGCAGCCACGGGGCTAGCGGGGACCCCTACGAGCAGTACTTC.

The chain uses TRBV5-1 and TRBJ1-2, with TRBD1 matching 8 bases. Trimming at V came to 3 bases and at J to 8 bases, leaving 12 bases not matched to a gene. Germline CDR1 SGHRS, CDR2 YFSETQ. This CDR3 contains 15 residues. The CDR3 DNA follows: TGCGCCAGCAGCTACCAGGGGGCGTCTTCTGGGGGCTACACCTTC. Amino acids: CASSYQGASSGGYTF.

The gene calls are TRBV19 and TRBJ1-6, with TRBD1 matching over 8 bases. Germline V gene lookup returns CDR1 LNHDA and CDR2 SQIVND (reference sequence). Trimming took 2 bases from V and 6 from J; bases not matched to a gene: 12. The CDR3 is 18 residues long. DNA for the CDR3: TGTGCCAGTAGTATACAGGGGGCGTCCGGGGGACGTAATTCACCCCTCCACTTT. Amino acids: CASSIQGASGGRNSPLHF.

Details on this clone: Other DNA sequences in this sample translate to the same CDR3. V usage is TRBV7-3 and J usage is TRBJ1-1, with TRBD1 identical over 8 bases. Per germline, CDR1 SGHTA and CDR2 FQGTGA. V lost 5 bases, J lost 1 base, and 3 bases stayed unmatched. The CDR3 spans 14 residues. CDR3 nucleotide sequence: TGTGCCAGCAGCCCCGGACAGGGGAACACTGAAGCTTTCTTT. It is translated as CASSPGQGNTEAFF.